The present T cell receptor (beta chain) was sequenced within a study of T cells in Graves' hyperthyroidism and ophthalmopathy. V shed 3 bases and J shed 9 bases, with 6 bases lying between them. In germline, CDR1 is SGHAT, CDR2 FQNNGV. This CDR3 spans 11 amino acids. Amplified TCR beta CDR3 regions came from RNA transcripts. The primer set for the first-round RT-PCR of the TCR CDR3 was HTBI. MiXCR was run by TCRdb on the multiplex PCR reads, yielding one entry per CDR3 protein. This sample has about 570,000 distinct CDR3 sequences, with roughly 15% found just once. Study-level results: Stable hyperthyroidism was told apart from ophthalmopathy by a model built on 13 V-J features.

Patients counted as stable if ophthalmopathy did not develop within 18 months. Hyperthyroidism had been newly diagnosed in patients aged 18 to 65, and its duration was under 2 months. This clonotype was counted at least ten times. Its cognate antigen is unknown. The source of this sequence is a woman in her forties with Graves' hyperthyroidism. The J gene is TRBJ2-1, the V gene TRBV11-2; unclear D gene. The specimen was blood. CDR3 bases: TGTGCCAGCAGCTTCGGTGGTGAGCAGTTCTTC. It specifies CASSFGGEQFF.